This T cell receptor (beta chain) is drawn from a study of T cell changes during pregnancy in multiple sclerosis. Sequenced by immunoSEQ multiplex PCR; TCRdb stores in-frame clones only, minus some. The table has around 46,000 clones, 85% to 90% seen once. Germline loops: CDR1 MNHNY, CDR2 SVGAGI (reference sequence). V was pared by 7 bases and J by 4 bases, with 8 bases of the junction left unmatched. This CDR3 contains 15 residues. The TCR originated in a female donor with multiple sclerosis, enrolled in a pregnancy study. The rearrangement joins TRBV6-6 to TRBJ2-3; 10 nucleotides match TRBD1. The sample in question was CD8+ T cells from peripheral blood mononuclear cells, obtained in the second trimester of pregnancy. CDR3 sequence (DNA): TGTGCCAGCATCGAGCGGGACAGGGGTGCAGATACGCAGTATTTT. Protein product: CASIERDRGADTQYF.